What follows are 32 T cell receptor beta chains derived from one specimen sequenced in a study of CD8 T cells in ankylosing spondylitis. A single record per CDR3 protein comes from TCRdb applying MiXCR to the 5' RACE reads. The profile shows 110,000 to 150,000 distinct CDR3 sequences, 8% to 9% of them singletons. The material sequenced was synovial fluid, either unsorted or a sorted T cell fraction (not recorded which). All receptors derive from a male donor with ankylosing spondylitis.

There are many counts of this clonotype. The chain has TRBV7-8 and TRBJ2-1; no clear D. V was pared by 6 bases and J by 8 bases, with 8 bases between. Germline V gene sequence: CDR1 SGHVS, CDR2 FQNEAQ. The CDR3 loop spans 11 amino acids. CDR3 sequence reads: CASRTGYEQFF. Written as DNA, the CDR3 is TGTGCCAGCAGAACCGGATATGAGCAGTTCTTC.

The chain joins TRBV9 to TRBJ2-4, with a possible D match to TRBD2 (6 bases). Germline CDR1 is SGDLS and CDR2 is YYNGEE. The CDR3 covers 16 residues. V gave up 4 bases and J gave up 3 bases, with 17 bases separating them. CDR3: CASSSREGLSKNIQYF. DNA for the CDR3: TGTGCCAGCAGCTCCCGTGAGGGACTGAGCAAAAACATTCAGTACTTC.

This clonotype turned up a few times. The chain uses TRBV5-1 and TRBJ1-1, with D maybe TRBD1 (5 bases). The V gene lost 4 bases and the J gene lost 5 bases, with 21 bases spanning the gap. Germline-derived CDR1 and CDR2 are SGHRS and YFSETQ. This CDR3 region has 16 residues. The chain's CDR3 is CASSISYGAAGTEAFF. CDR3 nucleotide sequence: TGCGCCAGCAGCATCTCGTATGGGGCTGCGGGGACTGAAGCTTTCTTT.

This clonotype was detected ten times or more. The chain employs TRBV12-3 or TRBV12-4 and TRBJ2-1, with D uncertain. V lost 5 bases, J lost 3 bases, and 11 bases lay in between. This CDR3 contains 14 residues. CDR3 protein: CASSPNSGYNEQFF. The DNA for the CDR3 is TGTGCCAGCAGTCCAAACTCGGGCTACAATGAGCAGTTCTTC.

This clonotype was observed a handful of times. The V gene is TRBV11-2, the J gene TRBJ1-5; D ambiguous. There are 15 residues in the CDR3. CDR1 is SGHAT, CDR2 FQNNGV, per germline. Trimming removed 1 base from V and 6 bases from J, with 13 bases in between. This chain's CDR3 is CASSLGNSWSQPQHF. The CDR3 DNA reads as TGTGCCAGCAGCTTAGGTAACAGCTGGAGTCAGCCCCAGCATTTT.

V gene TRBV4-2 combines with J gene TRBJ1-2, with 7 bases identical to TRBD1. Germline V CDR1 and CDR2: LGHNA, YNFKEQ. The CDR3 extends over 14 amino acids. With V trimmed by 0 bases and J by 4 bases, 2 bases remained unmatched. CDR3 coding DNA: TGTGCCAGCAGCCAAGAAACAGGGGTCTATGGCTACACCTTC. Protein sequence: CASSQETGVYGYTF.

This clonotype occurred many times. This chain joins TRBV6-2 or TRBV6-3 and TRBJ2-2; D possibly corresponds to TRBD2 (6 bases). V was cut by 10 bases and J by 1 base, with 16 bases left in between. Germline V gene lookup returns CDR1 MNHEY and CDR2 SVGEGT. This CDR3 has 15 amino acids. The CDR3 reads CATLGLQKNTGELFF. For the CDR3, the DNA is TGTGCCACCCTCGGACTACAGAAGAACACCGGGGAGCTGTTTTTT.

The rearrangement links TRBV20-1 to TRBJ2-5; TRBD2 might be the D (6 bases). CDR1 and CDR2 from the germline V gene are DFQATT and SNEGSKA (reference sequence). The CDR3 is 12 residues long. V was cut by 6 bases and J by 7 bases, with 15 bases left in between. This CDR3 is CSAPTSTGTQYF. The CDR3 region has the DNA TGCAGTGCCCCCACTAGCACGGGGACCCAGTACTTC.

CDR3 loop: CASSSASAGETQYF. The CDR3, as DNA: TGTGCCAGCAGCTCTGCTAGCGCGGGGGAGACCCAGTACTTC. This chain connects TRBV5-6 to TRBJ2-5; TRBD2 might be the D (6 bases). The CDR3 runs to 14 residues. The V and J ends lost 3 bases and 5 bases respectively, with 14 bases between them. The germline V gene encodes CDR1 SGHDT and CDR2 YYEEEE.

Sample share makes this clonotype medium-sized (0.01 to 0.1%). The V call is TRBV20-1, the J call TRBJ2-3; D gene ambiguous. The germline V gene has CDR1 DFQATT and CDR2 SNEGSKA (reference sequence). CDR3 size: 14 residues. With 6 bases removed from V and 2 bases from J, the gap between germline ends came to 15 bases. CDR3 nucleotide sequence: TGCAGTGCGCAGCACACCCTCAACACAGATACGCAGTATTTT. Its protein product is CSAQHTLNTDTQYF.

The sample holds many counts of this clonotype. The chain joins TRBV7-2 to TRBJ2-7; D might be TRBD1 (5 bases). From germline, CDR1 is SGHTA and CDR2 FQGNSA. V was pared by 2 bases and J by 3 bases, with 17 bases between. This CDR3 is 16 amino acids long. DNA of the CDR3: TGTGCCAGCAGCTTAAGAAGGGGCGAGCGTCTCTACGAGCAGTACTTC. This translates into CASSLRRGERLYEQYF.

This clonotype was detected a few times. The chain carries TRBV7-2 and TRBJ1-2; 8 nucleotides agree with TRBD1. The CDR3 consists of 13 residues. Germline V gene lookup returns CDR1 SGHTA and CDR2 FQGNSA. V trimming: 5 bases; J trimming: 3 bases; junction bases outside the gene matches: 2. Written as DNA, the CDR3 is TGTGCCAGCAGCGCGACAGGGGACTATGGCTACACCTTC. It codes for CASSATGDYGYTF.

This clonotype occurred a few times. J is TRBJ2-7 and V is TRBV5-4; 8 bases agree with TRBD1. The CDR3 totals 15 residues. The germline CDR1 and CDR2 sequences are SGHNT and YYREEE (reference sequence). V trimming: 3 bases; J trimming: 0 bases; junction bases outside the gene matches: 5. The CDR3 DNA follows: TGTGCCAGCAGCTCGGACAGGGAGGTCTCCTACGAGCAGTACTTC. This translates into CASSSDREVSYEQYF.

This clonotype was seen more than once but under ten times. This sequence joins TRBV6-1 and TRBJ2-5, with D uncertain. The V gene's germline CDR1 is MNHNS and CDR2 SASEGT. The V and J ends lost 1 base and 0 bases respectively, with 9 bases between them. The CDR3 contains 15 residues. CDR3 bases: TGTGCCAGCAGTGAAGTGGGGTCGTACCAAGAGACCCAGTACTTC. Translation: CASSEVGSYQETQYF.

This chain connects TRBV20-1 to TRBJ2-3, with 7 bases matching TRBD1. Germline V lookup: CDR1 DFQATT, CDR2 SNEGSKA (reference sequence). Trimming removed 5 bases from V and 0 bases from J; junction bases left unmatched: 8. The CDR3 covers 15 residues. The CDR3 DNA sequence: TGCAGTGCTCCGAACAGGGGAAGGAGCACAGATACGCAGTATTTT. It is translated as CSAPNRGRSTDTQYF.

Ten or more counts support this clonotype. The rearrangement uses TRBV7-2 and TRBJ2-1; D could derive from TRBD1 or TRBD2 (6 bases each). Germline assignment: CDR1 SGHTA and CDR2 FQGNSA. The CDR3 extends over 14 amino acids. Trimming removed 0 bases from V and 8 bases from J, with 11 bases in between. The CDR3 is CASSLAMGGYEQFF. The CDR3 DNA reads as TGTGCCAGCAGCTTAGCTATGGGGGGCTATGAGCAGTTCTTC.

The rearrangement uses TRBV15 and TRBJ2-1, with D perhaps given as TRBD1 or TRBD2 (5 bases each). V gave up 9 bases and J gave up 4 bases, with 13 bases separating them. Germline V lookup: CDR1 LNHNV, CDR2 YYDKDF (reference sequence). The CDR3 spans 13 residues. The CDR3 sequence is CATTGRRYNEQFF. The CDR3 nucleotides are TGTGCCACTACAGGTCGGAGGTACAATGAGCAGTTCTTC.

This clonotype was picked up a small number of times. The rearrangement joins TRBV3-1 to TRBJ1-3; the D is unclear. The germline V gene has CDR1 LGHDT and CDR2 YNNKEL (reference sequence). This CDR3 has 13 amino acids. V gave up 4 bases and J gave up 8 bases, with 12 bases separating them. CDR3 DNA: TGTGCCAGCAGCCCCTTCGCCGGGGACACCATATATTTT. It is translated as CASSPFAGDTIYF.

This clonotype occurred many times. This chain uses TRBV5-5 with TRBJ1-2; D unresolved. Germline lookup yields CDR1 SGHKS and CDR2 YYEKEE (reference sequence). Between the trimmed V and J ends, which lost 1 base and 6 bases, there was a span of 16 bases. The CDR3 runs 15 residues. CDR3 nucleotides: TGTGCCAGCAGCTTGATGGACGACATTAGCCATGGCTACACCTTC. Translated: CASSLMDDISHGYTF.

This clonotype showed up just a few times. V is TRBV27 and J is TRBJ1-5, with a possible D match to TRBD1 (5 bases). The CDR3 has 12 residues. CDR1 is MNHEY and CDR2 is SMNVEV in the germline V gene (reference sequence). Trimming took off 10 bases at V and 7 bases at J, with 14 bases between the two ends. CDR3 amino acids: CATGAPGQPQHF. The DNA for the CDR3 is TGTGCCACCGGGGCCCCCGGGCAGCCCCAGCATTTT.

This clonotype was picked up a small number of times. The V and J genes are TRBV5-4 and TRBJ2-5; 13 bases match TRBD2. This CDR3 comprises 15 residues. The V and J ends lost 6 bases and 5 bases, in that order; junction bases with no gene match: 7. CDR1 and CDR2 from the germline V gene are SGHNT and YYREEE (reference sequence). The CDR3 loop reads CASTTSGGARETQYF. In DNA, the CDR3 is TGTGCCAGCACCACTAGCGGGGGGGCCCGGGAGACCCAGTACTTC.

At least ten counts were recorded for this clonotype. The rearrangement uses TRBV20-1 and TRBJ1-2; 7 bases line up with TRBD1. From germline, CDR1 is DFQATT and CDR2 SNEGSKA (reference sequence). The V and J ends lost 5 bases and 5 bases, in that order; junction bases with no gene match: 11. This CDR3 region has 14 residues. The CDR3 loop is CSAGTARTLYGYTF. CDR3 coding DNA: TGCAGTGCTGGGACAGCGCGGACCCTATATGGCTACACCTTC.

This clonotype was seen many times. The chain couples TRBV20-1 to TRBJ2-5, with 9 nucleotides matching TRBD2. CDR3 length: 15 amino acids. V lost 0 bases to trimming and J lost 1 base; unmatched junction nucleotides: 3. Looked up from germline, CDR1 is DFQATT and CDR2 is SNEGSKA (reference sequence). The CDR3 reads CSARDPGLAQETQYF. The DNA of the CDR3 is TGCAGTGCTAGAGATCCGGGACTAGCCCAAGAGACCCAGTACTTC.

This rearrangement joins TRBV10-3 to TRBJ2-7; 8 positions agree with TRBD1. The junction had 5 bases not matched to a gene; V was cut back by 4 bases and J by 3 bases. Germline V gives CDR1 ENHRY, CDR2 SYGVKD. This CDR3 comprises 14 residues. CDR3 loop: CAISAGTGVYEQYF. In DNA, the CDR3 is TGTGCCATCAGTGCTGGGACAGGAGTCTACGAGCAGTACTTC.

This clonotype was observed a few times. The CDR3 DNA sequence: TGCGCCAGCAGCTCGGACAGGGCGGTCGGGGAGCTGTTTTTT. Its protein is CASSSDRAVGELFF. V and J are TRBV5-1 and TRBJ2-2, with 8 bases matching TRBD1. The germline gives CDR1 SGHRS, CDR2 YFSETQ. Trimming at V came to 3 bases and at J to 7 bases, leaving 5 bases not matched to a gene. The CDR3 is 14 amino acids. The full variable domain, in which reference TRBV5-1 and TRBJ2-2 provide the parts outside the CDR3, is KAGVTQTPRYLIKTRGQQVTLSCSPISGHRSVSWYQQTPGQGLQFLFEYFSETQRNKGNFPGRFSGRQFSNSRSEMNVSTLELGDSALYLCASSSDRAVGELFFGEGSRLTVL.

Concerning this clonotype: A much larger clone sits a single nucleotide away, making a read error possible. The chain joins TRBV2 to TRBJ1-2; TRBD1 aligns across 10 bases. The CDR3 has 14 residues. Germline-derived CDR1 and CDR2 are SNHLY and FYNNEI. CDR3: CASSGQGANYGHTF. CDR3 in DNA: TGTGCCAGCAGTGGACAGGGGGCTAACTATGGCCACACCTTC.

There are many counts of this clonotype. This chain joins TRBV28 and TRBJ2-5, with a possible D match to TRBD1 (6 bases). Germline V gene sequence: CDR1 MDHEN, CDR2 SYDVKM. This CDR3 is 15 amino acids long. V lost 5 bases and J 5 bases, leaving 18 bases between the germline ends. CDR3 coding DNA: TGTGCCAGCAGTCAGGGGTCTTACTTGCAGGAGACCCAGTACTTC. Its protein is CASSQGSYLQETQYF.

V is TRBV5-1 and J is TRBJ2-1, with 8 bases lining up with TRBD2. This CDR3 spans 15 amino acids. Germline V lookup: CDR1 SGHRS, CDR2 YFSETQ. The J segment lost 5 bases and the V segment lost 6 bases, leaving 10 bases of the junction unmatched. CDR3 region: CASTLEAGANNEQFF. For the CDR3, the DNA is TGCGCCAGCACGTTGGAAGCGGGAGCAAACAATGAGCAGTTCTTC.

This clonotype has more than one count but fewer than ten. The chain is built from TRBV20-1 and TRBJ2-7; 9 nucleotides line up with TRBD2. From germline, CDR1 is DFQATT and CDR2 SNEGSKA (reference sequence). This CDR3 contains 14 residues. V gave up 0 bases and J gave up 4 bases; unmatched junction bases: 4. CDR3 loop: CSAREASGDYEQYF. The DNA of the CDR3 is TGCAGTGCTAGAGAGGCTAGCGGGGATTACGAGCAGTACTTC.

This clonotype came up many times. The J gene is TRBJ2-3, the V gene TRBV10-3; D gene uncertain. The V and J ends lost 3 bases and 5 bases respectively, with 9 bases between them. The CDR3 covers 13 residues. CDR1 and CDR2 from the germline V gene are ENHRY and SYGVKD. The CDR3 nucleotides are TGTGCCATCAGTGAAGGGCCGAGAGATACGCAGTATTTT. Amino acids: CAISEGPRDTQYF.

This clonotype was picked up many times. The rearrangement joins TRBV7-3 to TRBJ1-4; TRBD1 aligns across 8 bases. The CDR3 length is 13 residues. Trimming took 5 bases from V and 8 from J; bases not matched to a gene: 4. CDR1 is SGHTA, CDR2 FQGTGA, per germline. For the CDR3, the DNA is TGTGCCAGCAGCAGGAACAGGGGGGAAAAACTGTTTTTT. Translated, it gives CASSRNRGEKLFF.

The genes are TRBV7-2 and TRBJ1-1; 7 nucleotides align to TRBD1. V lost 5 bases, J lost 4 bases, and 4 bases stayed unmatched. The CDR3 is made up of 13 amino acids. In germline, CDR1 is SGHTA, CDR2 FQGNSA. The CDR3 DNA reads as TGTGCCAGCAGCGAAGACAGGGTCACTGAAGCTTTCTTT. Translating gives CASSEDRVTEAFF. The whole variable domain, filled in from reference TRBV7-2 and TRBJ1-1, reads GAGVSQSPSNKVTEKGKDVELRCDPISGHTALYWYRQSLGQGLEFLIYFQGNSAPDKSGLPSDRFSAERTGGSVSTLTIQRTQQEDSAVYLCASSEDRVTEAFFGQGTRLTVV.